This T cell receptor beta chain was profiled in a study of T cell responses to AZD1222 COVID-19 vaccine. V shed 3 bases and J shed 11 bases, with 16 bases lying between them. The CDR3 is 13 amino acids. Germline lookup yields CDR1 SNHLY and CDR2 FYNNEI. Produced via immunoSEQ multiplex PCR; TCRdb's table is partial and in-frame only. The sample lists roughly 120,000 clones; around nine tenths were seen once. The rearrangement uses TRBV2 and TRBJ1-1; TRBD1 might be the D (5 bases). This TCR derives from an adult who received the AZD1222 COVID-19 vaccine. Specimen: peripheral blood, collected 28 days after the second AZD1222 dose. The CDR3 is CASSERGPPIAFF. The CDR3 DNA reads TGTGCCAGCAGTGAGAGGGGACCGCCTATTGCTTTCTTT. Complete variable domain (other parts from reference TRBV2 and TRBJ1-1): EPEVTQTPSHQVTQMGQEVILRCVPISNHLYFYWYRQILGQKVEFLVSFYNNEISEKSEIFDDQFSVERPDGSNFTLKIRSTKLEDSAMYFCASSERGPPIAFFGQGTRLTVV.